The text below deals with one TCR beta chain. Its cognate antigen is unknown. The source of the sample is a study of chemoradiotherapy in HPV16-positive cancers. TCRdb's copy holds only in-frame clones and misses some; the assay was immunoSEQ multiplex PCR. The data show about 8,000 clones, with around three quarters seen just once and 7.4% held by the top ten. The study, taken as a whole, reports: In HPV16-positive patients, HPV-responsive T-cell expansion tracked better recurrence-free survival.

Sampling was carried out from a patient who underwent chemoradiotherapy. The source is a human donor with HPV-associated anogenital cancer.

DNA for the CDR3: TGTGCCAGCAGCAGACTAGCGCCTGTGGAGCAGTACTTC. This gives the protein CASSRLAPVEQYF. The chain uses TRBV21-1 and TRBJ2-7; the table's D call, TRBD2, has no DNA check behind it. TRBV21-1 is classified as a pseudogene. This CDR3 region has 13 residues.